This is a list of T cell receptor beta chains from one sample in a study of CD8+ T cells in alopecia areata. Sequenced by immunoSEQ multiplex PCR; TCRdb stores in-frame clones only, minus some. Here the sample spans roughly 100,000 clones, about 40% being singletons. Here the sequenced sample was CD8+ T cells sorted from blood, taken at week 24, from a patient treated with tofacitinib. The receptors come from a human donor with alopecia areata. CDR3s include the opening cysteine and the closing phenylalanine or tryptophan. The D gene is left open where the match is weak. A row's size may be missing; if present it is once, few, many or a size class.

>.|TRBJ2-1|TRBV6-1|few
CASSVRLEDEQFF
TGTGCCAGCAGTGTACGGCTAGAAGATGAGCAGTTCTTC
>TRBD2|TRBJ2-2|TRBV5-1|.
CASSLAGLAGDIDGELFF
TGCGCCAGCAGCTTGGCGGGGCTAGCGGGAGATATTGACGGGGAGCTGTTTTTT
>TRBD2|TRBJ2-7|TRBV4-1|many
CASSQDGGLAGSYEQYF
TGCGCCAGCAGCCAAGACGGGGGACTAGCGGGATCCTACGAGCAGTACTTC
>.|TRBJ1-1|TRBV27|few
CASSLGPEAFF
TGTGCCAGCAGTTTAGGGCCAGAAGCTTTCTTT
>.|TRBJ2-7|TRBV4-2|.
CASSQEGDEQYF
TGTGCCAGCAGCCAAGAGGGGGACGAGCAGTACTTC
>.|TRBJ2-2|TRBV30|.
CAWSAIRNTGELFF
TGTGCCTGGAGTGCGATCAGGAACACCGGGGAGCTGTTTTTT
>.|TRBJ2-3|TRBV29-1|few
CSVEGGPVGTDTQYF
TGCAGCGTTGAAGGGGGCCCGGTGGGCACAGATACGCAGTATTTT
>TRBD1|TRBJ1-2|TRBV6-5|.
CASSPNRGPFYGYTF
TGTGCCAGCAGTCCAAACAGGGGCCCCTTCTATGGCTACACCTTC
>TRBD1|TRBJ2-1|TRBV9|.
CASSSGTGAPSYNEQFF
TGTGCCAGCAGCTCCGGGACAGGGGCTCCCTCCTACAATGAGCAGTTCTTC
>TRBD1|TRBJ2-5|TRBV27|.
CASSLRTGGGQETQYF
TGTGCCAGCAGTTTACGGACAGGGGGTGGCCAAGAGACCCAGTACTTC
>.|TRBJ1-1|TRBV9|.
CASSPGYGGPVNTEAFF
TGTGCCAGCAGCCCCGGGTACGGGGGCCCCGTGAACACTGAAGCTTTCTTT
>.|TRBJ2-7|TRBV29-1|.
CSVEGWRDSGYEQYF
TGCAGCGTTGAGGGTTGGAGAGATAGCGGCTACGAGCAGTACTTC
>TRBD1|TRBJ2-1|TRBV2|.
CASSGTGVSYNEQFF
TGTGCCAGCAGCGGGACAGGGGTCTCGTACAATGAGCAGTTCTTC
>TRBD2|TRBJ2-1|TRBV7-9|few
CASKSNDGLADYNEQFF
TGTGCCAGCAAATCCAACGACGGACTAGCGGACTACAATGAGCAGTTCTTC
>.|TRBJ2-2|TRBV9|once
CASSVVKGFTGELFF
TGTGCCAGCAGCGTAGTTAAGGGTTTCACCGGGGAGCTGTTTTTT
>TRBD1|TRBJ1-5|TRBV27|.
CASSIQGAEDQPQHF
TGTGCCAGCAGTATCCAGGGGGCCGAGGATCAGCCCCAGCATTTT
>.|TRBJ1-5|TRBV7-9|few
CASSHAGTPSQPQHF
TGTGCCAGCAGCCACGCCGGGACACCTTCTCAGCCCCAGCATTTT
>TRBD1|TRBJ1-5|TRBV19|many
CASSGGQGYQPQHF
TGTGCCAGTAGTGGGGGACAGGGCTATCAGCCCCAGCATTTT
>TRBD1|TRBJ1-1|TRBV5-4|few
CASSFTGGTEAFF
TGTGCCAGCAGCTTCACAGGGGGCACTGAAGCTTTCTTT
>.|TRBJ1-2|TRBV5-1|.
CASSLHRVHDGYTF
TGCGCCAGCAGCCTCCACAGGGTCCATGATGGCTACACCTTC
>.|TRBJ1-5|TRBV4-1|.
CASSHAGGQLAQHF
TGCGCCAGCAGCCACGCCGGGGGGCAATTGGCCCAGCATTTT
>.|TRBJ2-7|TRBV15|.
CATSRDSGGSYEQYF
TGTGCCACCAGCAGAGATTCTGGGGGATCCTACGAGCAGTACTTC
>TRBD2|TRBJ2-1|TRBV27|few
CASSTHGGAYNEQFF
TGTGCCAGCAGTACTCACGGGGGGGCCTACAATGAGCAGTTCTTC
>TRBD1|TRBJ1-2|TRBV29-1|.
CSTPGQAGGYTF
TGCAGCACCCCGGGACAGGCGGGAGGCTACACCTTC
>.|TRBJ2-1|TRBV7-9|.
CASSQVPEQFF
TGTGCCAGCTCCCAGGTGCCCGAGCAGTTCTTC